This T cell receptor beta chain was found in a study of shared clonotypes between healthy human individuals. Broader study findings: The genetic and exposure-history diversity represented was limited by few donors. The generation probabilities recorded for non-shared clonotypes fell below those of clonotypes shared by all four donors.

Remarks on this clone: Its target is unknown.

Some clones are missing from TCRdb's copy, which holds only in-frame ones; the method was immunoSEQ multiplex PCR. The sample holds around 1.1 million clones, roughly 80% seen once. Material: memory CD4+ T cells from PBMCs. Described subset: CD45RA-negative fraction. The receptor was isolated from a man in his late teens or twenties in good health. Some clones in this sample may be carry-over from other donors' samples.

This chain's CDR3 is CASSPLAGPTYNEQFF. For the CDR3, the DNA is TGTGCCAGCAGCCCCCTAGCGGGCCCTACCTACAATGAGCAGTTCTTC. The chain recombines TRBV28 with TRBJ2-1, with 8 bases lining up with TRBD2. From germline, CDR1 is MDHEN and CDR2 SYDVKM. CDR3 size: 16 residues. The junction had 9 bases not matched to a gene; V was cut back by 6 bases and J by 2 bases.